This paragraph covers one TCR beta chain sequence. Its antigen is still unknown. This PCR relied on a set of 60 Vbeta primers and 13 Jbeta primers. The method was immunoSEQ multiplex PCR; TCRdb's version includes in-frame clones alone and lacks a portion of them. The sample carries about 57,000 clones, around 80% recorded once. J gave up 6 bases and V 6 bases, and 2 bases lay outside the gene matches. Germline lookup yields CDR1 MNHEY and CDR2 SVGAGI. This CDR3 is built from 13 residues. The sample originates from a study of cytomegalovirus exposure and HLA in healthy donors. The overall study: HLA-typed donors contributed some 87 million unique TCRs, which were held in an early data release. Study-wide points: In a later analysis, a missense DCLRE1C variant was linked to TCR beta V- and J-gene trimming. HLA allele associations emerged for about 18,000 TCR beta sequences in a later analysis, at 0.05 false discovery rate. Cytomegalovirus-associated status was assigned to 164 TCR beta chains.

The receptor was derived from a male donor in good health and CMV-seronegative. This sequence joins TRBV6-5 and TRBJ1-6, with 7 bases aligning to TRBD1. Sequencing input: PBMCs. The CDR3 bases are TGTGCCAGCAGCGGGACAGTTAATTCACCCCTCCACTTT. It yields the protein CASSGTVNSPLHF.